This TCR beta chain was documented in a study of cytomegalovirus exposure and HLA in healthy donors. Study information: Out of approximately 170 million T cells, an earlier analysis found around 110 million unique TCR beta sequences in total. Study results and caveats: Later work found most CMV-associated TCR beta chains apparently HLA-restricted.

PCR employed 60 Vbeta and 13 Jbeta primers. The protocol was immunoSEQ multiplex PCR, while the TCRdb copy is restricted to in-frame clones and leaves out a portion. The sample is made up of about 130,000 clones, and the top ten hold under 3.5% of it. With respect to this clone: Its antigen is currently unknown.

The CDR3 loop spans 16 amino acids. CDR1 and CDR2 from the germline V gene are SGDLS and YYNGEE. The V end lost 7 bases, the J end lost 0 bases, and 14 bases lay between the germline ends. The receptor was isolated from a man aged 25-45 years in good health and CMV-seronegative. The rearrangement links TRBV9 to TRBJ2-6; D gene uncertain. The sequenced sample was PBMCs. The CDR3 nucleotides are TGTGCCAGCGGCTCCAGTGTTATCTCTGGGGCCAACGTCCTGACTTTC. Protein sequence: CASGSSVISGANVLTF.